The 29 T cell receptor beta chains presented below share a single source sample, sequenced in a study of beta chain features in type 1 diabetes. What was sequenced were expressed TCRB transcripts, since all of the isolated RNA had been reverse transcribed. Profiled with immunoSEQ multiplex PCR; TCRdb holds only in-frame clones, not every one. The profile covers about 330,000 clones, with about 10% appearing a single time and roughly 0.014% taken by the ten largest. The sequencing input was naive CD4+ T cells from blood. Receptors originate from a woman aged 25 to 39 in good health.

The rearrangement joins TRBV9 to TRBJ2-1; 8 positions agree with TRBD2. CDR1 SGDLS and CDR2 YYNGEE come from the germline V gene. Trimming at V came to 0 bases and at J to 1 base, leaving 3 bases not matched to a gene. The CDR3 loop spans 16 amino acids. The CDR3 protein is CASSVVIAGSYNEQFF. The CDR3 coding sequence is TGTGCCAGCAGCGTAGTTATAGCGGGGTCCTACAATGAGCAGTTCTTC.

The chain combines TRBV7-9 with TRBJ1-5; 8 positions match TRBD1. This CDR3 has 15 residues. Germline CDR1 is SEHNR and CDR2 is FQNEAQ (reference sequence). The J segment lost 2 bases and the V segment lost 4 bases, leaving 4 bases of the junction unmatched. This chain's CDR3 is CASSSRGQGNQPQHF. CDR3 bases: TGTGCCAGCAGCTCCAGGGGGCAGGGCAATCAGCCCCAGCATTTT.

This clone was seen a handful of times. The chain is built from TRBV2 and TRBJ2-3, with 9 bases matching TRBD2. The CDR3 is 15 residues long. V gave up 8 bases and J gave up 0 bases; unmatched junction bases: 6. Germline V gene sequence: CDR1 SNHLY, CDR2 FYNNEI. Here the CDR3 reads CASGTGTSSTDTQYF. The CDR3 region has the DNA TGTGCCAGCGGCACCGGGACTAGCAGCACAGATACGCAGTATTTT.

The rearrangement uses TRBV5-1 and TRBJ1-4, with 7 nucleotides matching TRBD1. The CDR3 spans 16 residues. From germline, CDR1 is SGHRS and CDR2 YFSETQ. V lost 3 bases and J lost 8; bases outside the gene matches: 13. CDR3 region: CASSSEQGRRSEKLFF. The DNA of the CDR3 is TGCGCCAGCAGCTCGGAACAGGGGAGGAGATCAGAAAAACTGTTTTTT.

V and J are TRBV18 and TRBJ2-5; 7 nucleotides line up with TRBD1. The V gene's germline CDR1 is KGHSH and CDR2 LQKENI. V dropped 4 bases and J dropped 3; count of bases not matched to a gene: 2. The CDR3 contains 13 residues. The CDR3 loop reads CASSRGQKETQYF. Here the CDR3 DNA reads TGTGCCAGCTCACGGGGACAGAAAGAGACCCAGTACTTC. Full variable domain (outside the CDR3, taken from reference TRBV18 and TRBJ2-5): NAGVMQNPRHLVRRRGQEARLRCSPMKGHSHVYWYRQLPEEGLKFMVYLQKENIIDESGMPKERFSAEFPKEGPSILRIQQVVRGDSAAYFCASSRGQKETQYFGPGTRLLVL.

The genes are TRBV2 and TRBJ2-5; TRBD1 matches 10 bases. The CDR3 consists of 15 residues. The germline gives CDR1 SNHLY, CDR2 FYNNEI. V shed 6 bases and J 5 bases; nucleotides not matched to a gene: 9. The CDR3 here is CASSVDRGRGETQYF. CDR3 in DNA: TGTGCCAGCAGCGTGGACAGGGGGAGAGGGGAGACCCAGTACTTC.

Only a few counts were recorded for this clone. The chain is built from TRBV11-2 and TRBJ2-1, with 8 bases that match TRBD2. The V gene end was trimmed by 5 bases and the J gene end by 0 bases; junction bases not matched to a gene: 3. Germline CDR1 is SGHAT and CDR2 is FQNNGV. The CDR3 extends over 15 amino acids. CDR3 sequence (DNA): TGTGCCAGCAGCCCAGGACTAGCCTCCTACAATGAGCAGTTCTTC. This codes for CASSPGLASYNEQFF. The full variable domain, completed using reference TRBV11-2 and TRBJ2-1, is EAGVAQSPRYKIIEKRQSVAFWCNPISGHATLYWYQQILGQGPKLLIQFQNNGVVDDSQLPKDRFSAERLKGVDSTLKIQPAKLEDSAVYLCASSPGLASYNEQFFGPGTRLTVL.

This chain uses TRBV30 with TRBJ1-5; 7 bases match TRBD1. Germline assignment: CDR1 GTSNPN and CDR2 SVGIG (reference sequence). The CDR3 contains 17 residues. Germline trimming cut 0 bases from V and 3 bases from J; bases unmatched to any gene: 11. Here the CDR3 DNA reads TGTGCCTGGAGTGTACGCCGGGACAGCATGAACAATCAGCCCCAGCATTTT. As protein: CAWSVRRDSMNNQPQHF. Supplemented by reference TRBV30 and TRBJ1-5, the full variable domain reads SQTIHQWPATLVQPVGSPLSLECTVEGTSNPNLYWYRQAAGRGLQLLFYSVGIGQISSEVPQNLSASRPQDRQFILSSKKLLLSDSGFYLCAWSVRRDSMNNQPQHFGDGTRLSIL.

Worth noting for this clone: Distinct nucleotide sequences in the sample also encode this CDR3. The chain carries TRBV11-2 and TRBJ2-7, with TRBD2 as a possible D gene (6 bases). This CDR3 has 14 amino acids. From germline, CDR1 is SGHAT and CDR2 FQNNGV. With 2 bases removed from V and 1 base from J, the gap between germline ends came to 9 bases. The CDR3 spells CASSLTSGSYEQYF. Written as DNA, the CDR3 is TGTGCCAGCAGCTTAACGAGCGGGTCCTACGAGCAGTACTTC.

The rearrangement links TRBV30 to TRBJ1-2; D remains unclear. Germline CDR1 and CDR2: GTSNPN and SVGIG (reference sequence). This CDR3 contains 13 residues. The V end was cut by 5 bases, the J end by 3 bases, with 13 bases between. The CDR3 loop reads CAWEALSDYGYTF. CDR3 DNA sequence: TGTGCCTGGGAGGCGTTGTCTGACTATGGCTACACCTTC.

The gene calls are TRBV2 and TRBJ2-6, with TRBD2 identical over 7 bases. The CDR3 totals 18 residues. Trimming removed 3 bases from V and 0 bases from J; junction bases left unmatched: 8. Germline V lookup: CDR1 SNHLY, CDR2 FYNNEI. The CDR3 protein is CASSDIRTGGSGANVLTF. CDR3 in DNA: TGTGCCAGCAGTGATATCAGGACGGGAGGCTCTGGGGCCAACGTCCTGACTTTC.

This clone was picked up a small number of times. V gene TRBV4-3 combines with J gene TRBJ1-4, with 10 positions matching TRBD1. Germline-derived CDR1 and CDR2 are LGHNA and YSLEER. The CDR3 runs 18 residues. V gave up 4 bases and J gave up 5 bases; unmatched junction bases: 13. Here the CDR3 reads CASSPRHWTGGKNEKLFF. The DNA of the CDR3 is TGCGCCAGCAGCCCGAGGCATTGGACAGGGGGGAAAAATGAAAAACTGTTTTTT.

This clone has just a few counts. This sequence joins TRBV18 and TRBJ2-5, with D maybe TRBD2 (5 bases). The germline V gene has CDR1 KGHSH and CDR2 LQKENI. CDR3 length: 15 residues. Trimming took off 3 bases at V and 2 bases at J, with 13 bases between the two ends. The chain's CDR3 is CASSPRSSGQETQYF. The CDR3 nucleotides read TGTGCCAGCTCACCCCGGTCCTCGGGACAAGAGACCCAGTACTTC.

In its sample, this clone was seen a few times. The chain links TRBV28 to TRBJ2-1, with 12 nucleotides matching TRBD2. This CDR3 is built from 15 residues. V lost 5 bases, J lost 12 bases, and 11 bases stayed unmatched. The germline gives CDR1 MDHEN, CDR2 SYDVKM. The CDR3 sequence: CASSTSGRPDGAQFF. In DNA, the CDR3 is TGTGCCAGCAGTACTAGCGGGAGGCCCGACGGCGCGCAGTTCTTC.

This clone showed up just a few times. V gene TRBV30 combines with J gene TRBJ2-3, with 7 bases fitting TRBD2. V was pared by 0 bases and J by 5 bases, with 5 bases of the junction left unmatched. The CDR3 is 14 amino acids. Germline V gene sequence: CDR1 GTSNPN, CDR2 SVGIG (reference sequence). For the CDR3, the DNA is TGTGCCTGGAGTGTATCGCTAGCGGTAGATACGCAGTATTTT. It translates to CAWSVSLAVDTQYF.

The chain is built from TRBV7-9 and TRBJ2-1; TRBD1 agrees at 8 bases. V gave up 2 bases and J gave up 7 bases; unmatched junction bases: 13. CDR1 is SEHNR and CDR2 is FQNEAQ in the germline V gene (reference sequence). The CDR3 totals 17 residues. Written as DNA, the CDR3 is TGTGCCAGCAGCTTAAGGGCGACCGGGACAGGCTTGAATGAGCAGTTCTTC. This gives the protein CASSLRATGTGLNEQFF.

The rearrangement links TRBV25-1 to TRBJ2-7, with 8 nucleotides matching TRBD2. Germline V lookup: CDR1 MGHDK, CDR2 SYGVNS. The CDR3 runs 13 residues. The V segment lost 7 bases and the J segment 2 bases; nucleotides outside the gene matches: 4. For the CDR3, the DNA is TGTGCCAGCATCGGCGGGAGGACCTACGAGCAGTACTTC. Translated, it gives CASIGGRTYEQYF.

This clone showed up just a few times. At the DNA level, this CDR3 is encoded by other sequences in the same sample as well. The rearrangement uses TRBV7-9 and TRBJ2-3; maybe TRBD2 (5 bases). Trimming cost V 1 base and J 3 bases, with 8 bases left between them. The CDR3 loop spans 14 amino acids. In germline, CDR1 is SEHNR, CDR2 FQNEAQ (reference sequence). CDR3 sequence reads: CASSLGLATDTQYF. DNA for the CDR3: TGTGCCAGCAGCTTAGGTCTAGCAACAGATACGCAGTATTTT.

There are a few counts of this clone. This sequence joins TRBV28 and TRBJ2-5; 7 bases match TRBD1. The CDR3 runs to 15 residues. The ends lost 5 bases at V and 1 base at J; junction bases unmatched: 7. Germline V gene data show CDR1 as MDHEN and CDR2 as SYDVKM. CDR3 DNA: TGTGCCAGCAGTCCCAGGGGGACAGCCCAAGAGACCCAGTACTTC. It yields the protein CASSPRGTAQETQYF. Together with reference TRBV28 and TRBJ2-5, the CDR3 gives the full variable domain: DVKVTQSSRYLVKRTGEKVFLECVQDMDHENMFWYRQDPGLGLRLIYFSYDVKMKEKGDIPEGYSVSREKKERFSLILESASTNQTSMYLCASSPRGTAQETQYFGPGTRLLVL.

The J gene is TRBJ1-2, the V gene TRBV12-2; the table's D call, TRBD1, has no DNA check behind it. TRBV12-2 is listed as a pseudogene. This CDR3 is 14 amino acids long. Written as DNA, the CDR3 is TGTGCAAGTCGTGGTCAGGGGGACGGATCAGGCTACACCTTC. Its protein is CASRGQGDGSGYTF.

The V gene is TRBV7-9, the J gene TRBJ1-5; D not certain. This CDR3 has 15 residues. CDR1 is SEHNR and CDR2 is FQNEAQ in the germline V gene (reference sequence). Deletions cut 5 bases from V and 2 bases from J, with 13 bases between. CDR3 in amino acids: CASSPPGVRNQPQHF. The CDR3 DNA reads as TGTGCCAGCAGCCCACCCGGGGTGCGCAATCAGCCCCAGCATTTT.

The CDR3, as DNA: TGTGCCAGTAGTATGGGGGGACTAGCGGGAGCAGCGGGTGAGCAGTTCTTC. Translation gives CASSMGGLAGAAGEQFF. The chain has TRBV19 and TRBJ2-1; TRBD2 matches at 14 bases. V was pared by 3 bases and J by 9 bases, with 10 bases of the junction left unmatched. Germline-derived CDR1 and CDR2 are LNHDA and SQIVND (reference sequence). The CDR3 has 17 amino acids.

The CDR3 here is CASSAGLLYGYTF. CDR3 nucleotides: TGTGCCAGCAGCGCCGGTTTACTCTATGGCTACACCTTC. The rearrangement joins TRBV9 to TRBJ1-2; D gene ambiguous. Trimming took off 3 bases at V and 4 bases at J, with 10 bases between the two ends. Germline values: CDR1 SGDLS, CDR2 YYNGEE. The CDR3 contains 13 residues. The full variable domain, with the rest looked up from reference TRBV9 and TRBJ1-2, is DSGVTQTPKHLITATGQRVTLRCSPRSGDLSVYWYQQSLDQGLQFLIQYYNGEERAKGNILERFSAQQFPDLHSELNLSSLELGDSALYFCASSAGLLYGYTFGSGTRLTVV.

The V and J genes are TRBV18 and TRBJ2-2, with 7 bases matching TRBD1. The CDR3 extends over 16 amino acids. V lost 1 base and J lost 5; bases outside the gene matches: 7. Germline V CDR1 and CDR2: KGHSH, LQKENI. CDR3 residues: CASSPLWTGGTGELFF. CDR3 DNA sequence: TGTGCCAGCTCACCACTTTGGACAGGTGGAACCGGGGAGCTGTTTTTT.

The chain combines TRBV25-1 with TRBJ2-1; 8 bases map to TRBD2. Unmatched junction bases numbered 11, after V lost 6 bases and J lost 7 bases. The germline gives CDR1 MGHDK, CDR2 SYGVNS. CDR3 size: 15 residues. The CDR3 DNA reads as TGTGCCAGCAGCATACCGGGACTAGATAGTAATGAGCAGTTCTTC. This codes for CASSIPGLDSNEQFF.

This clone was detected only a few times. This chain connects TRBV4-2 to TRBJ2-1; perhaps TRBD1 as D (5 bases). V shed 0 bases and J shed 4 bases, with 10 bases lying between them. The CDR3 runs to 15 residues. Germline values: CDR1 LGHNA, CDR2 YNFKEQ. CDR3: CASSQEGQRYNEQFF. CDR3 DNA sequence: TGTGCCAGCAGCCAAGAGGGGCAGCGTTACAATGAGCAGTTCTTC.

This clone was detected only a few times. The rearrangement uses TRBV28 and TRBJ2-7; D is possibly TRBD1 (5 bases). With 7 bases removed from V and 0 bases from J, the gap between germline ends came to 16 bases. The CDR3 extends over 15 amino acids. Germline V CDR1 and CDR2: MDHEN, SYDVKM. As DNA, the CDR3 is TGTGCCAGCAACGATGGTATAGACAGCTCCTACGAGCAGTACTTC. Protein product: CASNDGIDSSYEQYF.

A few counts support this clone. This chain joins TRBV29-1 and TRBJ1-2; no firm D call. CDR3 size: 12 residues. Germline CDR1 reads SQVTM; CDR2 reads ANQGSEA. Trimming left V 4 bases short and J 3 bases short, with 9 bases between. CDR3 loop: CSVGAGDYGYTF. CDR3 coding DNA: TGCAGCGTTGGTGCAGGCGACTATGGCTACACCTTC.

To note about this clone: The same CDR3 arises from other DNA sequences in this sample as well. The chain employs TRBV4-2 and TRBJ2-7, with TRBD2 identical over 8 bases. V gave up 0 bases and J gave up 4 bases; unmatched junction bases: 8. The CDR3 loop spans 16 amino acids. CDR1 and CDR2 from the germline V gene are LGHNA and YNFKEQ. The CDR3 protein is CASSQDPSGSSYEQYF. DNA of the CDR3: TGTGCCAGCAGCCAAGATCCAAGCGGGAGCTCTTACGAGCAGTACTTC.